The 9 T cell receptor beta chains reported below all come from one sample, sequenced in a study of siplizumab effects on memory and regulatory T cells. TCRdb keeps only in-frame clones here, not all; method: immunoSEQ multiplex PCR. The sample yields under 110,000 clones, about nine tenths seen once. Sequencing input: non-Treg CD4+ T cells sorted from blood. The receptor set was obtained from a human donor in good health.

In the case of this clone: A read error may produce the germline difference seen at one junction end. J is TRBJ2-7 and V is TRBV5-1, with 12 bases that match TRBD2. The germline V gene has CDR1 SGHRS and CDR2 YFSETQ. The CDR3 has 17 residues. CDR3 sequence reads: CAGSLSTSGRQSYEQYF. The CDR3 coding sequence is TGCGCCGGCAGCTTGTCGACTAGCGGGAGACAATCCTACGAGCAGTACTTC. The entire variable domain, with the rest obtained from reference TRBV5-1 and TRBJ2-7, is as follows: KAGVTQTPRYLIKTRGQQVTLSCSPISGHRSVSWYQQTPGQGLQFLFEYFSETQRNKGNFPGRFSGRQFSNSRSEMNVSTLELGDSALYLCAGSLSTSGRQSYEQYFGPGTRLTVT.

This clone is a singleton in its sample. The rearrangement joins TRBV6-1 to TRBJ1-4; 9 bases match TRBD1. V was clipped by 1 base and J by 7 bases; unmatched bases: 7. CDR3 length: 16 residues. Germline lookup yields CDR1 MNHNS and CDR2 SASEGT. The CDR3 nucleotides read TGTGCCAGCAGTGAAGGGACAGGGGCCAAGGGTGAAAAACTGTTTTTT. Its protein is CASSEGTGAKGEKLFF.

The chain joins TRBV28 to TRBJ2-2; TRBD2 matches 12 bases. This CDR3 has 17 amino acids. CDR1 and CDR2 from the germline V gene are MDHEN and SYDVKM. The V gene end was trimmed by 4 bases and the J gene end by 5 bases; junction bases not matched to a gene: 8. The CDR3 DNA reads as TGTGCCAGCAGTTCGCCCCGTGGGACTAGCGGGACCGGGGAGCTGTTTTTT. It yields the protein CASSSPRGTSGTGELFF.

This clone has just a few counts. J is TRBJ2-7 and V is TRBV6-1; 8 bases map to TRBD1. The CDR3 has 12 residues. Trimming cost V 9 bases and J 4 bases; bases outside gene matches: 5. Germline V gene lookup returns CDR1 MNHNS and CDR2 SASEGT. The CDR3 loop reads CASRTGLYEQYF. CDR3 coding DNA: TGTGCCAGTCGGACAGGGTTGTACGAGCAGTACTTC.

The V gene is TRBV18, the J gene TRBJ2-7, with D unclear. Germline V gene lookup returns CDR1 KGHSH and CDR2 LQKENI. The V end was cut by 0 bases, the J end by 8 bases, with 14 bases between. The CDR3 is made up of 14 amino acids. Written as DNA, the CDR3 is TGTGCCAGCTCACCACCGGTTATTCCGGTGAAGCAGTACTTC. It translates to CASSPPVIPVKQYF.

This clone is a singleton in its sample. The gene calls are TRBV7-9 and TRBJ1-1, with D perhaps matching TRBD1 (5 bases). The CDR3 runs 17 residues. The V end lost 5 bases, the J end lost 0 bases, and 19 bases lay between the germline ends. Germline lookup yields CDR1 SEHNR and CDR2 FQNEAQ (reference sequence). The CDR3 here is CASSPGLGRGMNTEAFF. The DNA of the CDR3 is TGTGCCAGCAGCCCCGGGTTGGGCCGGGGGATGAACACTGAAGCTTTCTTT.

V usage is TRBV6-1 and J usage is TRBJ2-7, with D perhaps matching TRBD2 (6 bases). The V end lost 3 bases, the J end lost 3 bases, and 18 bases lay between the germline ends. CDR1 and CDR2 from the germline V gene are MNHNS and SASEGT. This CDR3 is 16 amino acids long. The CDR3 nucleotides are TGTGCCAGCAGTGACGATGGGAGGAGGGGACTCTACGAGCAGTACTTC. Its translation: CASSDDGRRGLYEQYF.

The gene calls are TRBV9 and TRBJ2-1; 11 bases align to TRBD2. CDR1 is SGDLS and CDR2 is YYNGEE in the germline V gene. This CDR3 contains 18 residues. Trimming at V came to 4 bases and at J to 12 bases, leaving 21 bases not matched to a gene. The CDR3 sequence is CASSLPPGTSGRWGGQFF. The CDR3, as DNA: TGTGCCAGCAGCCTACCGCCTGGGACTAGCGGCCGTTGGGGTGGGCAGTTCTTC.

V usage is TRBV7-9 and J usage is TRBJ2-3; possibly TRBD2 for D (5 bases). This CDR3 is 15 amino acids long. CDR1 and CDR2 (germline): SEHNR, FQNEAQ (reference sequence). Trimming cost V 3 bases and J 2 bases, with 12 bases left between them. CDR3 sequence: CASSFSGKPTDTQYF. The DNA of the CDR3 is TGTGCCAGCAGCTTCTCCGGGAAGCCCACAGATACGCAGTATTTT.